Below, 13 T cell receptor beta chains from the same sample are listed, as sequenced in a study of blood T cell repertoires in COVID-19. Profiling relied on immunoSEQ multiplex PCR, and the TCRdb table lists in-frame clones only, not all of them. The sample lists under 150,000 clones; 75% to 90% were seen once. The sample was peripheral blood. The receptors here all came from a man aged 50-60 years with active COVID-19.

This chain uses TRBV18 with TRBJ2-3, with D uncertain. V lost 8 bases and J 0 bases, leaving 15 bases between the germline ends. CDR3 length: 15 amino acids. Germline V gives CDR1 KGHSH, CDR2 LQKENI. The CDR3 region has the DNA TGTGCCAGCACCCGCGATCTAGACAGCACAGATACGCAGTATTTT. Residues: CASTRDLDSTDTQYF.

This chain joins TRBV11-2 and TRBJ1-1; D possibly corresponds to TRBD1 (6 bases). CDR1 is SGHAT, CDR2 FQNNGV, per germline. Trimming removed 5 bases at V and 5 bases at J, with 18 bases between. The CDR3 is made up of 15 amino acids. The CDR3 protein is CASSLPPGGRTEAFF. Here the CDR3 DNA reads TGTGCCAGCAGCCTTCCCCCGGGGGGCAGGACTGAAGCTTTCTTT.

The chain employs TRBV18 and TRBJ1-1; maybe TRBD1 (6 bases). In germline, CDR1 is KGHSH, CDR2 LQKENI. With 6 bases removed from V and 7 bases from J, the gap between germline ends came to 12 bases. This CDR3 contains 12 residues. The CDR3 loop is CASSPDRYEAFF. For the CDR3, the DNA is TGTGCCAGCTCTCCCGACAGGTATGAAGCTTTCTTT.

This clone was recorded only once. In DNA form, the CDR3 reads TGTGCCAGCAGCGTAGGAAGTCAGGGGGCTCGTGAAAAACTGTTTTTT. Translated, it gives CASSVGSQGAREKLFF. J is TRBJ1-4 and V is TRBV9, with 8 bases aligning to TRBD1. Trimming at V came to 0 bases and at J to 7 bases, leaving 8 bases not matched to a gene. Germline values: CDR1 SGDLS, CDR2 YYNGEE. The CDR3 length is 16 residues.

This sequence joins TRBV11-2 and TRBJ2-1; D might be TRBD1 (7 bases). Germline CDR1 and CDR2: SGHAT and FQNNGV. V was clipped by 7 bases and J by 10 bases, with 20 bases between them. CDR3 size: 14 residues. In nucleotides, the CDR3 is TGTGCCAGCAAATGGGGCAGGGGGGAATGGGAGCAGTTCTTC. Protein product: CASKWGRGEWEQFF. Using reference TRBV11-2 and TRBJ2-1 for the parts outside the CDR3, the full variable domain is EAGVAQSPRYKIIEKRQSVAFWCNPISGHATLYWYQQILGQGPKLLIQFQNNGVVDDSQLPKDRFSAERLKGVDSTLKIQPAKLEDSAVYLCASKWGRGEWEQFFGPGTRLTVL.

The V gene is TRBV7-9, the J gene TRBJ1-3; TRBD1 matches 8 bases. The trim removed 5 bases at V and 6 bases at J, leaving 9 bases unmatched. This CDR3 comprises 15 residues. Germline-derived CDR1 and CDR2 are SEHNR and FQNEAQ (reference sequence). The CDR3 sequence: CASSQIGGQANTIYF. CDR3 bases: TGTGCCAGCAGCCAGATTGGGGGACAGGCAAACACCATATATTTT. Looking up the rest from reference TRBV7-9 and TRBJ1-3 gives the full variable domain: DTGVSQNPRHKITKRGQNVTFRCDPISEHNRLYWYRQTLGQGPEFLTYFQNEAQLEKSRLLSDRFSAERPKGSFSTLEIQRTEQGDSAMYLCASSQIGGQANTIYFGEGSWLTVV.

In DNA, the CDR3 is TGTGCCAGCAGCCGCCGGGACTACGAGCAGTACTTC. Its protein is CASSRRDYEQYF. This sequence joins TRBV3-1 (or the pseudogene TRBV3-2) and TRBJ2-7; TRBD2 is a possible D gene (5 bases). Per the germline V gene, CDR1 is LGHDT and CDR2 is YNNKEL (reference sequence). The CDR3 spans 12 residues. Trimming stripped 4 bases from V and 3 bases from J, with 7 bases between.

CDR3 coding DNA: TGTGCCAGCACGCGCTTGTGGGGGGGCGGGTACGAGCAGTACTTC. It encodes CASTRLWGGGYEQYF. This chain joins TRBV6-5 and TRBJ2-7; D may be TRBD2 (7 bases). The V gene's germline CDR1 is MNHEY and CDR2 SVGAGI. This CDR3 has 15 amino acids. V dropped 7 bases and J dropped 4 bases, with 20 bases sitting between them.

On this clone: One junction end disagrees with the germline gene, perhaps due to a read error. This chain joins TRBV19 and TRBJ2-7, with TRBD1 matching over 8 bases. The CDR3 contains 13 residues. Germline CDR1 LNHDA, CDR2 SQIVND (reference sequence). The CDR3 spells CASSIDGMGQVHF. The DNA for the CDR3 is TGTGCCAGTAGTATAGATGGAATGGGACAGGTTCACTTC. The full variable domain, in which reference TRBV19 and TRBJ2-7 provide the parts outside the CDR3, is DGGITQSPKYLFRKEGQNVTLSCEQNLNHDAMYWYRQDPGQGLRLIYYSQIVNDFQKGDIAEGYSVSREKKESFPLTVTSAQKNPTAFYLCASSIDGMGQVHFGPGTRLTVT.

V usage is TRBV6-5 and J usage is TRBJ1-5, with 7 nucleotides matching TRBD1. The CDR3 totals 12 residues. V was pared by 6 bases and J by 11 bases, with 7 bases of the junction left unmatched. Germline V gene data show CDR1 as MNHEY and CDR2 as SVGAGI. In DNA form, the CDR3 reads TGTGCCAGCAGGGGACAGCGGCCCTCCCAGCATTTT. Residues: CASRGQRPSQHF.

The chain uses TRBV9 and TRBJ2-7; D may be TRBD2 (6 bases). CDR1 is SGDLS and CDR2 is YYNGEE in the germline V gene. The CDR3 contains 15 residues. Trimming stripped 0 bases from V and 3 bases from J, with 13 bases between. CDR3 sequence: CASSVAGGVGYEQYF. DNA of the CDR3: TGTGCCAGCAGCGTAGCTGGCGGGGTCGGCTACGAGCAGTACTTC.

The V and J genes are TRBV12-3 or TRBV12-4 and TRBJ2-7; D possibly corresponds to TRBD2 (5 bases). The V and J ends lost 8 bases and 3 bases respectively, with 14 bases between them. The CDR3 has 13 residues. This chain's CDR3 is CASGTSPLYEQYF. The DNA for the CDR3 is TGTGCCAGCGGAACTAGTCCCCTCTACGAGCAGTACTTC.

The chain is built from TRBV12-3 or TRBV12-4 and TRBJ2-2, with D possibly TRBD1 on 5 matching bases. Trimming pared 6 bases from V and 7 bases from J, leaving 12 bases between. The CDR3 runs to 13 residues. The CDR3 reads CASRIGVVGELFF. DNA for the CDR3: TGTGCCAGCAGGATAGGGGTGGTCGGGGAGCTGTTTTTT.